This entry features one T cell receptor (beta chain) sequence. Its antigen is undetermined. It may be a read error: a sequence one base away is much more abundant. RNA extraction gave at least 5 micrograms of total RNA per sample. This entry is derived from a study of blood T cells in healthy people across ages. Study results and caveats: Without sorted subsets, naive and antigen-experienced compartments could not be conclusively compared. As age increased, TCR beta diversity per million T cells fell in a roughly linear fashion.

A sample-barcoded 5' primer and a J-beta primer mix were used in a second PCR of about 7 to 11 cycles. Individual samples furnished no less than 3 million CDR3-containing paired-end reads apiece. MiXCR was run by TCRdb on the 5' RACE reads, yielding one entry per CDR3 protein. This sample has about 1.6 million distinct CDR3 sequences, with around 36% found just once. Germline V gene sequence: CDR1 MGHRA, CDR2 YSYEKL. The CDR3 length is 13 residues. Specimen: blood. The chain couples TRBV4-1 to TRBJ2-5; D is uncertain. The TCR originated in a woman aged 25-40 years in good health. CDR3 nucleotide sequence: TGCGCCAGCGGCCAGACTCCTCAGGAAAGGGAGTACTTC. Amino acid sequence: CASGQTPQEREYF.